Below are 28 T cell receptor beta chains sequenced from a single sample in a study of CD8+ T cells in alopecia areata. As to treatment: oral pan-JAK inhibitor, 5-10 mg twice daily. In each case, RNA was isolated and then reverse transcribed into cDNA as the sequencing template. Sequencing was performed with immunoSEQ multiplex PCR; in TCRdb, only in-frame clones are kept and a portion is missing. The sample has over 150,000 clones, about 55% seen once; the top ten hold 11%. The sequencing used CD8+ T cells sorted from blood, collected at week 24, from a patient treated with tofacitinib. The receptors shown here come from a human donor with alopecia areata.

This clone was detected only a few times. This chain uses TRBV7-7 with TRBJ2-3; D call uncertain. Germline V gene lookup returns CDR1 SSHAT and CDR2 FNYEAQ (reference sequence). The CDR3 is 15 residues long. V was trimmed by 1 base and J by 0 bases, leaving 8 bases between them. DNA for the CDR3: TGTGCCAGCAGCTTAGTCAGCTCTAGCACAGATACGCAGTATTTT. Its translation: CASSLVSSSTDTQYF.

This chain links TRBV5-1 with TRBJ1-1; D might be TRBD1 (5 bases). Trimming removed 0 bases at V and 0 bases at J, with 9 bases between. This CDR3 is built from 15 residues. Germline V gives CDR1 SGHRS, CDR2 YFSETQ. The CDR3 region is CASSLAGAVNTEAFF. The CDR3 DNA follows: TGCGCCAGCAGCTTGGCCGGGGCTGTGAACACTGAAGCTTTCTTT.

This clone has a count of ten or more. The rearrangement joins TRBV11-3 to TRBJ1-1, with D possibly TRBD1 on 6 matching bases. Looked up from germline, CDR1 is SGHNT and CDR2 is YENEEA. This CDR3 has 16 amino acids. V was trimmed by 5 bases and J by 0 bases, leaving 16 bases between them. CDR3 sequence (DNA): TGTGCCAGCAGCGCCACCCCCGGACAGCTGAACACTGAAGCTTTCTTT. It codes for CASSATPGQLNTEAFF.

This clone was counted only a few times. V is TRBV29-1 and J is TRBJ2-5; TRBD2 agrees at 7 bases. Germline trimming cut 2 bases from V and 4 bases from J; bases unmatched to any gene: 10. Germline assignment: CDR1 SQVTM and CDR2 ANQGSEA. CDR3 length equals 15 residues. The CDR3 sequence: CSVEQLASGPETQYF. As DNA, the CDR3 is TGCAGCGTTGAACAGCTCGCTAGCGGCCCAGAGACCCAGTACTTC.

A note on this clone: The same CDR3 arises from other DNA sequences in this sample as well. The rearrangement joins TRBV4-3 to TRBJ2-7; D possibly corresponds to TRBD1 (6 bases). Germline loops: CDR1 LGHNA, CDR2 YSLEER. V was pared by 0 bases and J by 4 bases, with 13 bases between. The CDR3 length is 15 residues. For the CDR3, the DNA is TGCGCCAGCAGCCAAGACCAGGGGACGGCGTACGAGCAGTACTTC. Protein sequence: CASSQDQGTAYEQYF.

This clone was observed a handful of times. The CDR3 region is CASSQDFRGTFGDTQYF. CDR3 in DNA: TGTGCCAGCAGCCAAGATTTTCGGGGGACGTTCGGCGATACGCAGTATTTT. The chain recombines TRBV14 with TRBJ2-3; a weak D match, TRBD2 (6 bases). The V end lost 0 bases, the J end lost 6 bases, and 19 bases lay between the germline ends. The CDR3 runs to 17 residues. Per the germline V gene, CDR1 is SGHDN and CDR2 is FVKESK. Variable domain in full (rest from reference TRBV14 and TRBJ2-3): EAGVTQFPSHSVIEKGQTVTLRCDPISGHDNLYWYRRVMGKEIKFLLHFVKESKQDESGMPNNRFLAERTGGTYSTLKVQPAELEDSGVYFCASSQDFRGTFGDTQYFGPGTRLTVL.

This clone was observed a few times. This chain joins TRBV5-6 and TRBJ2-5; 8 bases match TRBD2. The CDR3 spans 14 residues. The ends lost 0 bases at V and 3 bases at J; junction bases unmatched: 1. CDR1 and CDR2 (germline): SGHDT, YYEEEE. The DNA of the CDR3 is TGTGCCAGCAGCTTGGCACTAGCGGAAGAGACCCAGTACTTC. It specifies CASSLALAEETQYF.

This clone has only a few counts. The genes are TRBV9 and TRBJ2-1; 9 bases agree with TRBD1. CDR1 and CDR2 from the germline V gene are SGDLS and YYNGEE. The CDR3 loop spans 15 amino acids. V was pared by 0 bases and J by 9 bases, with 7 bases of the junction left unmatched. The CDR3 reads CASSVGDRVLGEQFF. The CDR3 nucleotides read TGTGCCAGCAGCGTAGGGGACAGGGTTTTGGGTGAGCAGTTCTTC. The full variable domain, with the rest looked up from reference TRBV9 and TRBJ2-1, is DSGVTQTPKHLITATGQRVTLRCSPRSGDLSVYWYQQSLDQGLQFLIQYYNGEERAKGNILERFSAQQFPDLHSELNLSSLELGDSALYFCASSVGDRVLGEQFFGPGTRLTVL.

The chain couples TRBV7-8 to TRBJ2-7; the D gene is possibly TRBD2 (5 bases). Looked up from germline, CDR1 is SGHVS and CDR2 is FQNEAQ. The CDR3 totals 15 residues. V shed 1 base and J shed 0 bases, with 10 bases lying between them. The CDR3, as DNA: TGTGCCAGCAGCTTAGGTTTAGGACTCTCCTACGAGCAGTACTTC. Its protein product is CASSLGLGLSYEQYF.

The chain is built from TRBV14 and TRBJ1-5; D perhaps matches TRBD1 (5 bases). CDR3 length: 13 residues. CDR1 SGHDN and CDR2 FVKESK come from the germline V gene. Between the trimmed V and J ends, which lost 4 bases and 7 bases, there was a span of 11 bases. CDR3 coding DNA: TGTGCCAGCAGCCGGGGCGGGCGGCAGCCCCAGCATTTT. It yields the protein CASSRGGRQPQHF.

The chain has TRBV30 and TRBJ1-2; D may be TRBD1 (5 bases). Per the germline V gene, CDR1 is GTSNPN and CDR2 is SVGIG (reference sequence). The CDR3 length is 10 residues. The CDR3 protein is CALGGNGYTF. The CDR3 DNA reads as TGTGCACTGGGGGGGAATGGCTACACCTTC.

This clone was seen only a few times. CDR3 sequence (DNA): TGTGCCAGCAGCCTTACAGGGGGCGGCAATCAGCCCCAGCATTTT. Protein product: CASSLTGGGNQPQHF. The J gene is TRBJ1-5, the V gene TRBV11-2, with TRBD1 identical over 9 bases. CDR3 length: 15 amino acids. With 5 bases clipped from V and 2 bases from J, the junction kept 4 bases outside the gene matches. CDR1 SGHAT and CDR2 FQNNGV come from the germline V gene.

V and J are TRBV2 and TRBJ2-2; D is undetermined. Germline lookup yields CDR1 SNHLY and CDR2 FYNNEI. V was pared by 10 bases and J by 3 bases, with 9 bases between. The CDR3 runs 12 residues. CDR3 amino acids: CANILDTGELFF. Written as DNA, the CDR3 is TGTGCCAACATACTCGACACCGGGGAGCTGTTTTTT.

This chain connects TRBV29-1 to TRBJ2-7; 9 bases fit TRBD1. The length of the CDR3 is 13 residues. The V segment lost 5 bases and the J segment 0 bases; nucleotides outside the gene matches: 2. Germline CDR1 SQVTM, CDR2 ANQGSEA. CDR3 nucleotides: TGCAGCGTTCGGACAGGGGACTCCTACGAGCAGTACTTC. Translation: CSVRTGDSYEQYF.

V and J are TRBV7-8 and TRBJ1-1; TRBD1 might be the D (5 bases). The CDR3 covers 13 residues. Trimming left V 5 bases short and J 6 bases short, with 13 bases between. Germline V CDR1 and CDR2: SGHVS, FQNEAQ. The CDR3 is CASSPGRDAEAFF. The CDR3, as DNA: TGTGCCAGCAGCCCCGGTCGGGACGCTGAAGCTTTCTTT.

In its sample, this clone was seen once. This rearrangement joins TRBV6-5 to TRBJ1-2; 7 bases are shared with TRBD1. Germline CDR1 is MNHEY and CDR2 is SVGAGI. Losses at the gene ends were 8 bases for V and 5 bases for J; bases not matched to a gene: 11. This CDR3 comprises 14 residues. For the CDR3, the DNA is TGTGCCAGCGGATATGACACAGGGGAATATGGCTACACCTTC. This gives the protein CASGYDTGEYGYTF.

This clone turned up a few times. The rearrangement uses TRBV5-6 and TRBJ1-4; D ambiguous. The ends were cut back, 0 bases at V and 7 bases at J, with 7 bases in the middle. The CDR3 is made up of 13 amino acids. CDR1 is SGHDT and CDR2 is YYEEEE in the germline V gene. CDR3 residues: CASSLGSGEKLFF. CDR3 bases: TGTGCCAGCAGCTTGGGGAGTGGTGAAAAACTGTTTTTT.

CDR3 sequence (DNA): TGCAGCGTTGAATATCAGGGGGGCACTGAAGCTTTCTTT. This sequence encodes CSVEYQGGTEAFF. The chain is built from TRBV29-1 and TRBJ1-1; 7 nucleotides align to TRBD1. CDR3 length: 13 amino acids. CDR1 and CDR2 from the germline V gene are SQVTM and ANQGSEA. After removal of 2 bases from V and 4 bases from J, the junction contained 4 bases not matched to a gene.

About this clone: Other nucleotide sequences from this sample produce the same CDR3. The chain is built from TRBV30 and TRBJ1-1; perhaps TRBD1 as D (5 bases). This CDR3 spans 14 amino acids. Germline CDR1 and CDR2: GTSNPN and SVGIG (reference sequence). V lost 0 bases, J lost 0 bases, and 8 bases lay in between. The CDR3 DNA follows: TGTGCCTGGAGTGTCGACAGCTTGAACACTGAAGCTTTCTTT. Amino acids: CAWSVDSLNTEAFF.

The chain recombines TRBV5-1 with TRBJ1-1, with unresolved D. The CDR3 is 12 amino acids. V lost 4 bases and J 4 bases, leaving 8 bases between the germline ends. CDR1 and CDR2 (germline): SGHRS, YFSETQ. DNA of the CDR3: TGCGCCAGCAGCCCGGTGGGCACTGAAGCTTTCTTT. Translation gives CASSPVGTEAFF.

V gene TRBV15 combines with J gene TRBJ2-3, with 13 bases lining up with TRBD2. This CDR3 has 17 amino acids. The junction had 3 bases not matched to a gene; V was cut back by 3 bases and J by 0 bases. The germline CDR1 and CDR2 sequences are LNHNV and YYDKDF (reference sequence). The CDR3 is CATSSRLAGGSTDTQYF. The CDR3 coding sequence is TGTGCCACCAGCAGTAGACTAGCGGGGGGTAGCACAGATACGCAGTATTTT.

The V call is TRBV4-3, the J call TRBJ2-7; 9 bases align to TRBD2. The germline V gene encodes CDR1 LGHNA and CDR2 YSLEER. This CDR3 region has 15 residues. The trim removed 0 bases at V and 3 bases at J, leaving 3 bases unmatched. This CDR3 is CASSQDASGDYEQYF. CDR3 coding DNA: TGCGCCAGCAGCCAAGATGCTAGCGGGGACTACGAGCAGTACTTC.

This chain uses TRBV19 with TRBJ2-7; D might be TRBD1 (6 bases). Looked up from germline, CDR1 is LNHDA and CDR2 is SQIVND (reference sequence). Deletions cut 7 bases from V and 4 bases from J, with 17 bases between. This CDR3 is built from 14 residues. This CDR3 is CASTPGRGRYEQYF. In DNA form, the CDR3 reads TGTGCCAGTACCCCCGGCAGGGGAAGGTACGAGCAGTACTTC.

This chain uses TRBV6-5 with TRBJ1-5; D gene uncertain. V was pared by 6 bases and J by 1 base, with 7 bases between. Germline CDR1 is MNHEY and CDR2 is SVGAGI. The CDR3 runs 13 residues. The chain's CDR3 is CASRSGSNQPQHF. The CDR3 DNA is TGTGCCAGCAGAAGCGGGAGCAATCAGCCCCAGCATTTT.

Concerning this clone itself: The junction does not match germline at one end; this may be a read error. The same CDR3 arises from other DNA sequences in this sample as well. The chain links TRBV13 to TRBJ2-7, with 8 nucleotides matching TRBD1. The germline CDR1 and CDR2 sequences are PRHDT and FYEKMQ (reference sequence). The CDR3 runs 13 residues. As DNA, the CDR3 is TGTGCCAGCAAGGAGGCAGGGGGCAGCGAGCAGTACTTT. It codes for CASKEAGGSEQYF.

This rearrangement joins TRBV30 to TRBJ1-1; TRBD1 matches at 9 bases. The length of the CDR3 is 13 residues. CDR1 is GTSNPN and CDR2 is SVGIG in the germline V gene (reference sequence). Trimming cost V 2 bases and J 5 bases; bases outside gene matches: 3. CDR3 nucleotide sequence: TGTGCCTGGAGTTTGGACAGGGGAACTGAAGCTTTCTTT. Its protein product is CAWSLDRGTEAFF. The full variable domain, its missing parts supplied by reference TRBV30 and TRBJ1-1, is SQTIHQWPATLVQPVGSPLSLECTVEGTSNPNLYWYRQAAGRGLQLLFYSVGIGQISSEVPQNLSASRPQDRQFILSSKKLLLSDSGFYLCAWSLDRGTEAFFGQGTRLTVV.

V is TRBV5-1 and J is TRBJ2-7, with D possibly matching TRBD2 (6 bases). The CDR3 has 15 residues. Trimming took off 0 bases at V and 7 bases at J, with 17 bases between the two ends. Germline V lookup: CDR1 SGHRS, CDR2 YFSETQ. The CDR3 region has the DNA TGCGCCAGCAGCTTGGGGTCGGGGGACTTTTGGGAGCAGTACTTC. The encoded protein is CASSLGSGDFWEQYF.

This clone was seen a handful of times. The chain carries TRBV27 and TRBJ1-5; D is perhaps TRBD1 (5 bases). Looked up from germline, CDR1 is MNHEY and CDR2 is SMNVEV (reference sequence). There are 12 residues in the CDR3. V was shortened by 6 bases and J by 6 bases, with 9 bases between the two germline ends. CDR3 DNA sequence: TGTGCCAGCAGCCCCCAGGGTCAGCCCCAGCATTTT. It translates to CASSPQGQPQHF.